The 9 T cell receptor beta chains reported below all come from one sample, sequenced in a study of MAIT cells during Salmonella Paratyphi A infection. Findings and limits, study-wide: MAIT TRBV usage was oligoclonal, favouring TRBV20 and TRBV6.

TCRdb fed the 5' RACE reads into MiXCR, producing one record per CDR3 protein. The sample lists 900 or so distinct CDR3 sequences, approximately 20% seen once, with 40% to 50% in the top ten. Documented time point: mid-infection, around enteric fever diagnosis. Flow cytometry identified and sorted MAIT cells as Valpha7.2+ CD161+ T cells. These receptors' targets are unknown. This specimen was MAIT cells from blood, taken at the middle sampling point of the challenge study. Every receptor here comes from a person aged 18 to 70 who was deliberately infected with Salmonella Paratyphi A in a paratyphoid fever challenge study.

In its sample, this clonotype is hyperexpanded. This chain joins TRBV20-1 and TRBJ2-1; 14 nucleotides align to TRBD2. The CDR3 extends over 16 amino acids. J gave up 9 bases and V 0 bases, and 7 bases lay outside the gene matches. CDR1 is DFQATT, CDR2 SNEGSKA, per germline (reference sequence). The CDR3 loop is CSAREGLAGDSGEQFF. The CDR3 DNA is TGCAGTGCTAGAGAGGGACTAGCGGGAGACTCGGGTGAGCAGTTCTTC.

The chain has TRBV27 and TRBJ1-1; TRBD1 is a possible D gene (6 bases). The CDR3 loop spans 15 amino acids. Trimming removed 4 bases at V and 6 bases at J, with 18 bases between. CDR1 is MNHEY, CDR2 SMNVEV, per germline (reference sequence). CDR3 sequence: CASSSSGEGWAEAFF. In nucleotides, the CDR3 is TGTGCCAGCAGTTCCTCAGGGGAAGGGTGGGCTGAAGCTTTCTTT.

This clonotype is hyperexpanded (1% or more) by share. The chain is built from TRBV4-3 and TRBJ2-6, with a weak D call TRBD1 (6 bases). The CDR3 loop spans 16 amino acids. Trimming cost V 0 bases and J 0 bases, with 6 bases left between them. CDR1 and CDR2 from the germline V gene are LGHNA and YSLEER. The CDR3 region is CASSQETGSGANVLTF. The DNA for the CDR3 is TGCGCCAGCAGCCAAGAGACAGGCTCTGGGGCCAACGTCCTGACTTTC.

This clonotype has just a few counts. A junction boundary mismatches the germline segment, possibly from a read error. The chain couples TRBV6-4 to TRBJ1-1; possibly TRBD1 for D (5 bases). The CDR3 runs to 13 residues. Germline-derived CDR1 and CDR2 are MRHNA and SNTAGT. The CDR3: CANSEGENTEAFF. CDR3 DNA: TGTGCCAACAGTGAAGGGGAGAACACTGAAGCTTTCTTT.

This chain uses TRBV20-1 with TRBJ1-2; the D gene is possibly TRBD1 (6 bases). Trimming shortened V by 5 bases and J by 6 bases, and 16 bases separated the two germline ends. Germline V gene sequence: CDR1 DFQATT, CDR2 SNEGSKA (reference sequence). The length of the CDR3 is 13 residues. CDR3 sequence: CSAPLEGDDGYTF. As DNA, the CDR3 is TGCAGTGCTCCCTTAGAGGGGGATGATGGCTACACCTTC.

The chain joins TRBV6-1 to TRBJ1-5, with D possibly TRBD1 on 5 matching bases. V gave up 6 bases and J gave up 4 bases, with 16 bases separating them. This CDR3 is 15 amino acids long. Germline V gene data show CDR1 as MNHNS and CDR2 as SASEGT. CDR3 coding DNA: TGTGCCAGCAGGTTAGGGACTTTTGGAAATCAGCCCCAGCATTTT. Its protein product is CASRLGTFGNQPQHF.

About this clonotype: A much larger clonotype is one base distant, so this may be a read error. The genes are TRBV4-3 and TRBJ2-1; 12 bases are shared with TRBD1. The CDR3 spans 15 residues. Germline loops: CDR1 LGHNA, CDR2 YSLEER. This CDR3 is CASSPGTGGYNDQFF. The CDR3 DNA sequence: TGCGCCAGCAGCCCCGGGACAGGGGGCTACAATGATCAGTTCTTC.

Relative to its sample, this clonotype is large (0.1 to 1%). CDR3 region: CASSHIQGNYGYTF. CDR3 sequence (DNA): TGCGCCAGCAGCCATATACAGGGGAACTATGGCTACACCTTC. This chain uses TRBV4-1 with TRBJ1-2; 7 positions match TRBD1. The CDR3 is 14 amino acids. Trimming took 3 bases from V and 2 from J; bases not matched to a gene: 3. Germline V lookup: CDR1 MGHRA, CDR2 YSYEKL.

This clonotype appeared a few times. The CDR3 coding sequence is TGCAGTGCTAGAGCAGGGTTTGAGACTGAAGCTTTCTTT. It is translated as CSARAGFETEAFF. V usage is TRBV20-1 and J usage is TRBJ1-1; perhaps TRBD1 as D (5 bases). The CDR3 has 13 residues. With 1 base removed from V and 5 bases from J, the gap between germline ends came to 11 bases. Germline V lookup: CDR1 DFQATT, CDR2 SNEGSKA (reference sequence).